The rows below give T cell receptor beta chains drawn from one sample of a study of T cell responses to AZD1222 COVID-19 vaccine. Here immunoSEQ multiplex PCR was the method, and the copy in TCRdb shows in-frame clones only, minus some. Of over 120,000 clones listed, approximately 92% were seen once; the top ten hold about 3.7%. The material was peripheral blood, obtained 28 days after the second AZD1222 dose. The receptor set was obtained from an adult who received the AZD1222 COVID-19 vaccine. Each CDR3 is given with its conserved first and last residue. A D gene is named only where the DNA matches it firmly.

D gene	J gene	V gene	CDR3 protein
.	TRBJ2-3	TRBV5-1	CASSPDSPSNTDTQYF
TRBD1	TRBJ1-2	TRBV5-1	CASSEGTVYGYTF
TRBD1	TRBJ2-7	TRBV5-4	CASSLTLGTGSSYEQYF
.	TRBJ2-7	TRBV14	CASSQDQGRAYEQYF
.	TRBJ1-1	TRBV18	CASSPGMGNTEAFF
TRBD1	TRBJ2-1	TRBV18	CASSDRVLSSYNEQFF
.	TRBJ1-4	TRBV5-5	CASSYGRANEKLFF
TRBD1	TRBJ1-3	TRBV28	CASSPPGQGNTIYF
.	TRBJ1-1	TRBV28	CASSLRTEAFF
.	TRBJ1-2	TRBV28	CASSLHGDYSGYTF
TRBD1	TRBJ1-5	TRBV18	CASSRPPVQGSQPQHF
.	TRBJ1-5	TRBV27	CASSAQPQQPQHF
TRBD2	TRBJ2-1	TRBV19	CASSIDKASGMVNEQFF
TRBD1	TRBJ1-3	TRBV2	CASRRDSSGNTIYF